This T cell receptor beta chain is from a study of blood T cell repertoires in COVID-19. Sequenced by immunoSEQ multiplex PCR; TCRdb stores in-frame clones only, minus some. Of 350,000 to 450,000 clones listed, around nine tenths are singletons. The source material was peripheral blood. The TCR was taken from a woman between 35 and 50 years old with COVID-19, enrolled during active disease.

The CDR3 protein is CASSYRSGPQHF. Written as DNA, the CDR3 is TGTGCCAGCAGTTACCGGTCAGGGCCCCAGCATTTT. The chain carries TRBV6-2 or TRBV6-3 and TRBJ1-5, with D uncertain. Germline CDR1 reads MNHEY; CDR2 reads SVGEGT. The CDR3 length is 12 residues. The V end lost 2 bases, the J end lost 9 bases, and 8 bases lay between the germline ends.